Reported below is one T cell receptor beta chain. Its cognate antigen is unknown. V lost 5 bases and J 3 bases, leaving 17 bases between the germline ends. The CDR3 spans 16 residues. Germline assignment: CDR1 LNHDA and CDR2 SQIVND (reference sequence). The record originates from a study of beta chain features in type 1 diabetes. Notes on the study in general: Shorter TCRB CDR3s, moderately but significantly so, were found in Type 1 diabetes patients in all four CD4+ subsets.

Sort purity for all populations was recorded as exceeding 98%. Reverse transcription of all isolated RNA meant that expressed TCRB transcripts were sequenced. The repertoire was sequenced with immunoSEQ multiplex PCR; TCRdb's copy has only in-frame clones and lacks some. This table has some 640,000 clones, over 12% appearing once. The sequence was collected from a man younger than 35 with type 1 diabetes. The chain recombines TRBV19 with TRBJ1-5; a weak D match, TRBD1 (5 bases). The source material was naive CD4+ T cells from blood. The chain's CDR3 is CASSLRGPATNQPQHF. CDR3 sequence (DNA): TGTGCCAGTAGTCTTAGGGGACCCGCGACCAATCAGCCCCAGCATTTT.